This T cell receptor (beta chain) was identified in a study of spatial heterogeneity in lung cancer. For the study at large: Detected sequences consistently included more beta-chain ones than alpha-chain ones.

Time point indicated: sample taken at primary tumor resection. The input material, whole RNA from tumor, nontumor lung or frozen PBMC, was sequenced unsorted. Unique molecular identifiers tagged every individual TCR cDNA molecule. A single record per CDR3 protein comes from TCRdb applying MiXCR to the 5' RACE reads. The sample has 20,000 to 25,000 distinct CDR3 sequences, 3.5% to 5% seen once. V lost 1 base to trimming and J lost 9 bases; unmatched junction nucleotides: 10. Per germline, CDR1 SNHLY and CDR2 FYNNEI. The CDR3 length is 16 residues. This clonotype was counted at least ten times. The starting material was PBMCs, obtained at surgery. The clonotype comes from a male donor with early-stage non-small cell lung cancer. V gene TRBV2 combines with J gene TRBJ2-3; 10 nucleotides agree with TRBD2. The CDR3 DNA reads TGTGCCAGCAGTGAAGGATCTAGCGGGGGCCCCTTAACGCAGTATTTT. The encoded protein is CASSEGSSGGPLTQYF.